This T cell receptor (beta chain) appears in the sequencing data of a study of T cells after yellow fever vaccination. Study-wide results and limits: A faster peak, day 5 versus 15, was reached by the weaker secondary response. Detected again after the booster were most primary-vaccination clones, at nearly 97% CD4 and about 89% CD8.

5'RACE template switching generated TCR cDNA, adding a universal primer site and UMIs. One entry per CDR3 protein results from TCRdb running MiXCR on the 5' RACE reads. The data show some 97,000 distinct CDR3 sequences, 5.8% seen once. V was trimmed by 0 bases and J by 5 bases, leaving 12 bases between them. The CDR3 is 14 amino acids. Germline V lookup: CDR1 SGDLS, CDR2 YYNGEE. Concerning this clonotype: As yet, its antigen is unknown.

Sample: CD8+ T cells sorted from PBMCs, taken 10 days after the yellow fever booster vaccination. The chain carries TRBV9 and TRBJ2-7; maybe TRBD2 (6 bases). The origin of this receptor is a man younger than 35 who received the YFV17D yellow fever vaccine. In DNA, the CDR3 is TGTGCCAGCAGCGTAGGACCAGGCGGGAACGAGCAGTACTTC. This sequence encodes CASSVGPGGNEQYF.